This TCR beta chain was sequenced during a study of shared clonotypes between healthy human individuals. Study context: Donors had three CD4 naive, three CD4 memory, two CD8 naive and one CD8 memory plate apiece.

Germline V CDR1 and CDR2: SEHNR, FQNEAQ (reference sequence). The ends were cut back, 2 bases at V and 5 bases at J, with 9 bases in the middle. The CDR3 runs to 13 residues. In the case of this clone: Its antigen is unknown.

Study observations and caveats: Rarefaction showed that sequencing of sorted subsets was incomplete (despite large depth).

Only in-frame clones appear in the TCRdb table, and some are missing; sequencing was by immunoSEQ multiplex PCR. This sample has about 2,500,000 clones, with approximately 92% found just once. Sequencing was performed on naive CD4+ T cells sorted from blood. Subset given: CD45RA+ positively selected. The chain couples TRBV7-9 to TRBJ2-5; D gene ambiguous. This TCR was recovered from a man aged 18 to 29 in good health. The CDR3 region has the DNA TGTGCCAGCAGCTTACGGTCCCGTGAGACCCAGTACTTC. Translation gives CASSLRSRETQYF.